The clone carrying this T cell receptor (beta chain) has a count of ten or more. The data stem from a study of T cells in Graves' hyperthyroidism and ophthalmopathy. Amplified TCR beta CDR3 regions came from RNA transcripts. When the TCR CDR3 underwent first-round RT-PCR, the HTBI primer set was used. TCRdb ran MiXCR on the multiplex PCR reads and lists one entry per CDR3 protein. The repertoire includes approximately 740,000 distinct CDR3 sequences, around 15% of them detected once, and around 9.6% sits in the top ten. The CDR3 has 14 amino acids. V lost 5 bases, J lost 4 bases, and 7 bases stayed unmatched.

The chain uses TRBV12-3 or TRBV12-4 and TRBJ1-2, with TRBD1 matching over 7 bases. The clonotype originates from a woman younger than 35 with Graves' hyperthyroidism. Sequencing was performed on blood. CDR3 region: CASSPQGVGYGYTF. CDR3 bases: TGTGCCAGCAGTCCTCAGGGGGTAGGCTATGGCTACACCTTC.